A single sample is the source of the 15 T cell receptor beta chains below, sequenced in a study of blood T cell repertoires in COVID-19. Assay: immunoSEQ multiplex PCR; the TCRdb copy retains only in-frame clones and omits some. The sample consists of 150,000 to 200,000 clones, around four fifths of them appearing once. Sequencing input: peripheral blood. These receptors were taken from a woman aged 70-85 years with COVID-19, enrolled during active disease.

V gene TRBV19 combines with J gene TRBJ2-1, with 7 positions matching TRBD1. The CDR3 has 16 residues. The V gene's germline CDR1 is LNHDA and CDR2 SQIVND (reference sequence). J gave up 1 base and V 3 bases, and 6 bases lay outside the gene matches. The CDR3 DNA follows: TGTGCCAGTAGTATTCCTAAGGGGGCATCCTACAATGAGCAGTTCTTC. Translated: CASSIPKGASYNEQFF.

The table lists this clone with a count of one. The chain uses TRBV2 and TRBJ1-5, with 11 bases identical to TRBD1. CDR1 and CDR2 (germline): SNHLY, FYNNEI. The V gene end was trimmed by 4 bases and the J gene end by 2 bases; junction bases not matched to a gene: 1. The CDR3 sequence is 15 residues long. The CDR3 protein is CASSGDRGGNQPQHF. The CDR3 DNA is TGTGCCAGCAGTGGGGACAGGGGGGGCAATCAGCCCCAGCATTTT.

The chain recombines TRBV6-2 or TRBV6-3 with TRBJ1-5; no firm D call. Between the trimmed V and J ends, which lost 3 bases and 4 bases, there was a span of 16 bases. CDR3 size: 16 residues. CDR1 is MNHEY, CDR2 SVGEGT, per germline. The DNA of the CDR3 is TGTGCCAGCAGTTATAGTAGGAGTATGGGTAATCAGCCCCAGCATTTT. Protein sequence: CASSYSRSMGNQPQHF.

The V call is TRBV5-1, the J call TRBJ2-5; TRBD2 matches 11 bases. CDR1 is SGHRS, CDR2 YFSETQ, per germline. The CDR3 totals 16 residues. V lost 0 bases, J lost 4 bases, and 5 bases stayed unmatched. DNA of the CDR3: TGCGCCAGCAGCTTGGCTACTAGCGGGAGTCGAGAGACCCAGTACTTC. This translates into CASSLATSGSRETQYF.

The chain is built from TRBV6-5 and TRBJ1-6, with a possible D match to TRBD1 (5 bases). The CDR3 has 15 residues. CDR1 and CDR2 from the germline V gene are MNHEY and SVGAGI. V lost 6 bases to trimming and J lost 6 bases, with 15 bases between them. CDR3 in amino acids: CASRTASQGNSPLHF. CDR3 sequence (DNA): TGTGCCAGCAGGACGGCCTCCCAGGGTAATTCACCCCTCCACTTT.

This clone was counted a single time. V and J are TRBV6-1 and TRBJ2-7; unclear D gene. The CDR3 is made up of 11 amino acids. In germline, CDR1 is MNHNS, CDR2 SASEGT. V lost 3 bases, J lost 3 bases, and 3 bases lay in between. CDR3 residues: CASSDLYEQYF. The CDR3 DNA reads TGTGCCAGCAGTGATCTCTACGAGCAGTACTTC.

This rearrangement joins TRBV2 to TRBJ1-1; 9 positions agree with TRBD1. Looked up from germline, CDR1 is SNHLY and CDR2 is FYNNEI. This CDR3 is built from 14 residues. V was clipped by 6 bases and J by 3 bases; unmatched bases: 5. The CDR3 coding sequence is TGTGCCAGCAGGGGGACAGGGCACGACACTGAAGCTTTCTTT. This codes for CASRGTGHDTEAFF.

V is TRBV6-2 or TRBV6-3 and J is TRBJ1-2; 7 nucleotides match TRBD1. The CDR3 contains 14 residues. Trimming removed 6 bases from V and 7 bases from J; junction bases left unmatched: 11. Germline CDR1 reads MNHEY; CDR2 reads SVGEGT. The CDR3 DNA follows: TGTGCCAGCAGCGGTCGACAGGGATCGAGTGGCTACACCTTC. Protein: CASSGRQGSSGYTF.

The chain couples TRBV15 to TRBJ1-2; perhaps TRBD1 as D (6 bases). The ends were cut back, 3 bases at V and 7 bases at J, with 12 bases in the middle. In germline, CDR1 is LNHNV, CDR2 YYDKDF (reference sequence). This CDR3 spans 13 amino acids. The CDR3 sequence: CATSRNRVGGYTF. The CDR3 nucleotides read TGTGCCACCAGCAGGAACAGGGTTGGTGGCTACACCTTC.

V usage is TRBV6-5 and J usage is TRBJ1-3; unclear D gene. Germline loops: CDR1 MNHEY, CDR2 SVGAGI. This CDR3 has 13 amino acids. Trimming removed 7 bases from V and 3 bases from J, with 10 bases in between. The chain's CDR3 is CASKAPGGNTIYF. Here the CDR3 DNA reads TGTGCCAGCAAAGCTCCGGGTGGAAACACCATATATTTT.

The chain is built from TRBV3-1 (or the pseudogene TRBV3-2) and TRBJ2-7; TRBD2 agrees at 7 bases. The germline V gene encodes CDR1 LGHDT and CDR2 YNNKEL (reference sequence). V shed 4 bases and J 7 bases; nucleotides not matched to a gene: 1. The CDR3 is 11 residues long. CDR3 nucleotide sequence: TGTGCCAGCAGCCCCGGGAGGGAGCAGTACTTC. Its protein product is CASSPGREQYF.

The chain couples TRBV18 to TRBJ2-7; 11 bases are shared with TRBD2. J gave up 5 bases and V 6 bases, and 9 bases lay outside the gene matches. This CDR3 has 15 residues. Germline CDR1 is KGHSH and CDR2 is LQKENI. Written as DNA, the CDR3 is TGTGCCAGCTCCGTACCGGGACTAGCGGTTCACGAGCAGTACTTC. This encodes CASSVPGLAVHEQYF.

This chain uses TRBV7-3 with TRBJ2-3; tentative D call: TRBD2 (5 bases). This CDR3 is built from 15 residues. V was trimmed by 2 bases and J by 1 base, leaving 10 bases between them. CDR1 is SGHTA and CDR2 is FQGTGA in the germline V gene. CDR3 protein: CASSLGGSRTDTQYF. The CDR3 coding sequence is TGTGCCAGCAGCTTAGGTGGGAGCCGCACAGATACGCAGTATTTT.

The CDR3 reads CASSQRTSGPAFEQYF. CDR3 coding DNA: TGTGCCAGCAGTCAGAGGACTAGCGGTCCAGCCTTCGAGCAGTACTTC. V usage is TRBV28 and J usage is TRBJ2-7; 10 bases align to TRBD2. CDR3 length: 16 residues. V shed 5 bases, J shed 6 bases, and the junction held 13 bases outside the gene matches. Germline CDR1 MDHEN, CDR2 SYDVKM.

This clone has only one observation. This rearrangement joins TRBV4-1 to TRBJ1-6, with 9 positions matching TRBD1. The CDR3 contains 18 residues. Germline V lookup: CDR1 MGHRA, CDR2 YSYEKL. The trim removed 1 base at V and 1 base at J, leaving 5 bases unmatched. The CDR3 DNA sequence: TGCGCCAGCAGCCAAGTCCTGACAGGGGGATCCTATAATTCACCCCTCCACTTT. This codes for CASSQVLTGGSYNSPLHF.